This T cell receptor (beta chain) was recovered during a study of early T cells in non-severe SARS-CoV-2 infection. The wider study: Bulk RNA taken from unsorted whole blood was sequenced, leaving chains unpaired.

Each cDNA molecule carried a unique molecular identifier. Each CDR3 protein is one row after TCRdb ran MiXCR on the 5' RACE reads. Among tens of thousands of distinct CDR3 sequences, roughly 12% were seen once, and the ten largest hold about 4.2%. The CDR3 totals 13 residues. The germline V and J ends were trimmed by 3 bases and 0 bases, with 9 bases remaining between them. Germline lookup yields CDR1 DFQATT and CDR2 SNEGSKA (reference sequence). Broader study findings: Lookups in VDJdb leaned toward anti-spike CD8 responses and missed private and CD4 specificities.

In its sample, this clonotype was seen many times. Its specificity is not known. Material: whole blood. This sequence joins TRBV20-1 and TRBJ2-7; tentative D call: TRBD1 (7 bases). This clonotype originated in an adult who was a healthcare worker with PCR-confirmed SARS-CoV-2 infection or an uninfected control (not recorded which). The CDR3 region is CSAREGASYEQYF. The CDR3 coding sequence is TGCAGTGCTAGGGAGGGGGCCTCCTACGAGCAGTACTTC.